This TCR beta chain was recovered during a study of T cells after yellow fever vaccination. About the study: Preparing low-cell-number fractions relied on SMART-Seq v4 Ultra Low Input.

With 2 bases removed from V and 1 base from J, the gap between germline ends came to 8 bases. Germline CDR1 is MNHEY and CDR2 is SVGAGI. CDR3 length: 14 residues. 5'RACE template switching produced TCR cDNA carrying a universal primer site and UMIs. TCRdb reprocessed the 5' RACE reads via MiXCR and lists one record per CDR3 protein. This table has around 400,000 distinct CDR3 sequences, around a tenth appearing once. This clonotype was seen a few times. The antigen is undetermined. The study's findings and limits: Among all clonotypes, a small share was observed in both CD4 and CD8 compartments.

This TCR was recovered from a young man who received the YFV17D yellow fever vaccine. The genes are TRBV6-5 and TRBJ1-1; possibly TRBD1 for D (6 bases). The material was PBMCs, obtained on the day of the first yellow fever vaccination. DNA for the CDR3: TGTGCCAGCAGTTACGAGGGGGGGAACACTGAAGCTTTCTTT. Translation gives CASSYEGGNTEAFF.